The text below deals with one T cell receptor (beta chain). Its antigen is unknown. These data are taken from a study of cytomegalovirus exposure and HLA in healthy donors. The study ran its PCR with 60 Vbeta and 13 Jbeta primers. Assay: immunoSEQ multiplex PCR; the TCRdb copy retains only in-frame clones and omits some. In the table there are roughly 190,000 clones, approximately 79% of which are singletons. Healthy bone marrow donors made up the donor group. Study-wide findings and caveats: A later analysis linked a missense DCLRE1C variant to TCR beta V- and J-gene trimming. In vitro data verified a few CMV-associated chains as specific for CMV antigens.

The length of the CDR3 is 14 residues. Trimming stripped 0 bases from V and 5 bases from J, with 11 bases between. Germline-derived CDR1 and CDR2 are SGHRS and YFSETQ. The chain has TRBV5-1 and TRBJ1-1; tentative D call: TRBD1 (6 bases). Sequencing input: PBMCs. The TCR sequence derives from a girl aged 5-17 years in good health and CMV-seropositive. CDR3 loop: CASSLDRDGTEAFF. DNA for the CDR3: TGCGCCAGCAGCTTGGACAGGGACGGGACTGAAGCTTTCTTT.